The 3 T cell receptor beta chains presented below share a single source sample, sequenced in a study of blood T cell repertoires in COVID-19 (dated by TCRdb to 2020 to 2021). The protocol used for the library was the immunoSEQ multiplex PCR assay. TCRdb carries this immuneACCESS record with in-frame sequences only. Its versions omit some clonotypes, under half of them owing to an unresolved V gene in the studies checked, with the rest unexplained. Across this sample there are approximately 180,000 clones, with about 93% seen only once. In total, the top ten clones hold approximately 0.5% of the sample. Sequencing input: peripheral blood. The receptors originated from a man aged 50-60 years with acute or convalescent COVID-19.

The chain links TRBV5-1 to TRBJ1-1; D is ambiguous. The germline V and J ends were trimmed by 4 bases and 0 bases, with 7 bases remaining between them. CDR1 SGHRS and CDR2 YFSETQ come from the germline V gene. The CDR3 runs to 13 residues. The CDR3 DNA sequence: TGCGCCAGCAGCGTTACGGTGAACACTGAAGCTTTCTTT. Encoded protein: CASSVTVNTEAFF.

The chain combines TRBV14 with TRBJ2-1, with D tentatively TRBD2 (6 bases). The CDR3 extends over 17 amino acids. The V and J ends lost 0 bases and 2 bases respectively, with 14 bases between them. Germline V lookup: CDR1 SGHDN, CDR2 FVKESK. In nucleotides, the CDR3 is TGTGCCAGCAGCCAAGAATTAGCGGTCAGGACCTACAATGAGCAGTTCTTC. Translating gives CASSQELAVRTYNEQFF.

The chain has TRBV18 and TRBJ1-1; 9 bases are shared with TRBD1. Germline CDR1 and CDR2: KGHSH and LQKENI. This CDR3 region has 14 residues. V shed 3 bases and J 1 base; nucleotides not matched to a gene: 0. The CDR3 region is CASSPTGGNTEAFF. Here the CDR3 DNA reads TGTGCCAGCTCACCGACAGGGGGGAACACTGAAGCTTTCTTT. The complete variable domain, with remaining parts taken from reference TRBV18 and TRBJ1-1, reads NAGVMQNPRHLVRRRGQEARLRCSPMKGHSHVYWYRQLPEEGLKFMVYLQKENIIDESGMPKERFSAEFPKEGPSILRIQQVVRGDSAAYFCASSPTGGNTEAFFGQGTRLTVV.